The 6 T cell receptor beta chains reported below all come from one sample, sequenced in a study of T cell repertoires in cytomegalovirus infection. TCRdb independently ran MiXCR on the reads; one entry per CDR3 protein. The sample yields hundreds of thousands of distinct CDR3 sequences, 35% seen once. Sequencing was performed on PBMCs. These receptor sequences come from a human donor in good health (CMV status not recorded). Some clones in this sample may be carry-over from other donors' samples.

The CDR3 DNA follows: TGTGCCAGCAGCTTTTTCGCCAGGGGGGGCACTGAAGCTTTCTTT. Its protein product is CASSFFARGGTEAFF. The V gene is TRBV7-4, the J gene TRBJ1-1, with 7 bases lining up with TRBD1. CDR3 length equals 15 residues. Germline CDR1 is SGHVT and CDR2 is SQSDAQ. Trimming removed 3 bases from V and 4 bases from J; junction bases left unmatched: 8.

V usage is TRBV10-3 and J usage is TRBJ2-7; D is undetermined. The CDR3 sequence is 13 residues long. V gave up 7 bases and J gave up 2 bases, with 12 bases separating them. Germline assignment: CDR1 ENHRY and CDR2 SYGVKD. CDR3 amino acids: CAITRRQTYEQYF. The CDR3 coding sequence is TGTGCCATCACAAGACGACAAACCTACGAGCAGTACTTC.

The V call is TRBV19, the J call TRBJ2-7, with D perhaps given as TRBD1 or TRBD2 (6 bases each). The CDR3 loop spans 14 amino acids. V shed 3 bases and J shed 3 bases, with 12 bases lying between them. Germline lookup yields CDR1 LNHDA and CDR2 SQIVND (reference sequence). For the CDR3, the DNA is TGTGCCAGTAGTATCAGGGGAGGAAACTACGAGCAGTACTTC. Translating it yields CASSIRGGNYEQYF.

This clonotype was seen many times. The gene calls are TRBV7-6 and TRBJ2-2, with 7 bases identical to TRBD1. The germline V gene encodes CDR1 SGHVS and CDR2 FNYEAQ. The CDR3 loop spans 14 amino acids. V was clipped by 5 bases and J by 4 bases; unmatched bases: 4. CDR3 sequence (DNA): TGTGCCAGCAGCCGAACAGGGGCCACCGGGGAGCTGTTTTTT. Its protein product is CASSRTGATGELFF.

Many counts were recorded for this clonotype. This chain uses TRBV12-3 or TRBV12-4 with TRBJ2-4; D gene uncertain. The CDR3 extends over 15 amino acids. Trimming shortened V by 5 bases and J by 0 bases, and 11 bases separated the two germline ends. The CDR3 is CASSRETVAKNIQYF. DNA of the CDR3: TGTGCCAGCAGTCGAGAAACTGTAGCCAAAAACATTCAGTACTTC.

This clonotype was counted only a few times. J is TRBJ1-5 and V is TRBV10-2; TRBD1 aligns across 8 bases. Germline CDR1 WSHSY, CDR2 SAAADI. V was clipped by 3 bases and J by 4 bases; unmatched bases: 5. The CDR3 sequence is 15 residues long. CDR3 in amino acids: CASSDPDRANQPQHF. CDR3 coding DNA: TGCGCCAGCAGTGATCCGGACAGGGCAAATCAGCCCCAGCATTTT.